The 20 T cell receptor beta chains reported below all come from one sample, sequenced in a study of blood T cell repertoires in COVID-19. Sequenced by immunoSEQ multiplex PCR; TCRdb stores in-frame clones only, minus some. This repertoire shows 200,000 to 250,000 clones, approximately 80% found once; its top ten account for less than 6.5%. Material for sequencing was peripheral blood. The receptors here all came from a woman aged 60-75 years who had recovered from COVID-19.

The rearrangement links TRBV30 to TRBJ1-1, with 7 bases that match TRBD1. Germline V lookup: CDR1 GTSNPN, CDR2 SVGIG (reference sequence). V gave up 4 bases and J gave up 2 bases; unmatched junction bases: 7. This CDR3 region has 14 residues. The CDR3 nucleotides read TGTGCCTGGACCCGAGGGGGCGTAAACACTGAAGCTTTCTTT. This gives the protein CAWTRGGVNTEAFF. Using reference TRBV30 and TRBJ1-1 for the parts outside the CDR3, the full variable domain is SQTIHQWPATLVQPVGSPLSLECTVEGTSNPNLYWYRQAAGRGLQLLFYSVGIGQISSEVPQNLSASRPQDRQFILSSKKLLLSDSGFYLCAWTRGGVNTEAFFGQGTRLTVV.

This clone was recorded a few times. J is TRBJ1-2 and V is TRBV11-1, with TRBD1 as a possible D gene (6 bases). Between the trimmed V and J ends, which lost 5 bases and 6 bases, there was a span of 13 bases. The CDR3 totals 13 residues. Germline CDR1 reads SGHAT; CDR2 reads FQDESV (reference sequence). The CDR3 is CASSLQGVNGYTF. CDR3 DNA: TGTGCCAGCAGCCTACAGGGTGTGAATGGCTACACCTTC.

This clone was picked up a small number of times. The rearrangement uses TRBV3-1 (or the pseudogene TRBV3-2) and TRBJ2-7, with a weak D call TRBD1 (6 bases). In germline, CDR1 is LGHDT, CDR2 YNNKEL (reference sequence). The V and J ends lost 4 bases and 2 bases respectively, with 18 bases between them. The CDR3 covers 16 residues. The CDR3 DNA is TGTGCCAGCAGCCCCTCTAGGGGGAAGCCCCCCTACGAGCAGTACTTC. It codes for CASSPSRGKPPYEQYF.

The chain employs TRBV12-3 or TRBV12-4 and TRBJ2-1; possible D gene TRBD1, 6 bases. The ends were cut back, 7 bases at V and 8 bases at J, with 15 bases in the middle. This CDR3 region has 13 residues. The CDR3 is CASNLGGGDEQFF. The DNA of the CDR3 is TGTGCCAGCAACTTAGGGGGTGGGGATGAGCAGTTCTTC.

The rearrangement joins TRBV5-1 to TRBJ1-1, with TRBD1 matching over 8 bases. This CDR3 is built from 15 residues. Trimming cost V 5 bases and J 2 bases; bases outside gene matches: 8. Germline CDR1 SGHRS, CDR2 YFSETQ. CDR3 protein: CASSRPDRGNTEAFF. CDR3 sequence (DNA): TGCGCCAGCAGTCGGCCAGACAGGGGAAACACTGAAGCTTTCTTT.

The CDR3 nucleotides are TGTGCCAGCAGCTTTCCGGGACAGGACACTGAAGCTTTCTTT. Protein: CASSFPGQDTEAFF. The V and J genes are TRBV5-6 and TRBJ1-1; 8 positions match TRBD1. Unmatched junction bases numbered 3, after V lost 2 bases and J lost 3 bases. Germline loops: CDR1 SGHDT, CDR2 YYEEEE. CDR3 length: 14 amino acids.

This chain connects TRBV5-1 to TRBJ2-1; 9 bases are shared with TRBD2. The germline V gene encodes CDR1 SGHRS and CDR2 YFSETQ. After removal of 0 bases from V and 6 bases from J, the junction contained 7 bases not matched to a gene. This CDR3 is built from 16 residues. The chain's CDR3 is CASSLDGAGGFNEQFF. CDR3 nucleotides: TGCGCCAGCAGCTTGGATGGAGCGGGGGGATTCAATGAGCAGTTCTTC.

V usage is TRBV4-1 and J usage is TRBJ2-1, with 8 bases matching TRBD2. The CDR3 totals 22 residues. Per the germline V gene, CDR1 is MGHRA and CDR2 is YSYEKL. V trimming: 4 bases; J trimming: 4 bases; junction bases outside the gene matches: 27. In DNA form, the CDR3 reads TGCGCCAGCAGCCGAGGCCTTGGGGGGAGTAGCGGGGCCCGAATTGCTTACAATGAGCAGTTCTTC. Translating gives CASSRGLGGSSGARIAYNEQFF.

The rearrangement joins TRBV9 to TRBJ2-1, with 9 bases aligning to TRBD2. The V and J ends lost 0 bases and 5 bases, in that order; junction bases with no gene match: 6. The CDR3 has 16 amino acids. Germline assignment: CDR1 SGDLS and CDR2 YYNGEE. The CDR3 sequence is CASSVAIAGDDNEQFF. The CDR3 region has the DNA TGTGCCAGCAGCGTAGCAATAGCGGGGGACGACAATGAGCAGTTCTTC.

The V and J genes are TRBV6-5 and TRBJ1-6; D may be TRBD1 (6 bases). The CDR3 totals 14 residues. Germline CDR1 reads MNHEY; CDR2 reads SVGAGI. The V and J ends lost 5 bases and 4 bases respectively, with 9 bases between them. CDR3 coding DNA: TGTGCCAGCAGTCGACAGGATTATAATTCACCCCTCCACTTT. Its protein is CASSRQDYNSPLHF.

This clone was observed once. The chain uses TRBV7-3 and TRBJ1-2; TRBD1 matches at 10 bases. This CDR3 comprises 14 residues. The V and J ends lost 3 bases and 4 bases, in that order; junction bases with no gene match: 2. CDR1 and CDR2 (germline): SGHTA, FQGTGA. CDR3 in amino acids: CASSLGQGIYGYTF. CDR3 in DNA: TGTGCCAGCAGCTTGGGACAGGGGATCTATGGCTACACCTTC.

V and J are TRBV7-9 and TRBJ2-2, with TRBD2 matching over 7 bases. The CDR3 is 15 residues long. Germline CDR1 is SEHNR and CDR2 is FQNEAQ (reference sequence). The junction had 7 bases not matched to a gene; V was cut back by 5 bases and J by 4 bases. CDR3 residues: CASSPIAGGTGELFF. The CDR3 DNA sequence: TGTGCCAGCAGCCCGATAGCGGGTGGCACCGGGGAGCTGTTTTTT.

The chain has TRBV5-8 and TRBJ1-2, with D possibly TRBD1 on 5 matching bases. The CDR3 runs 14 residues. Trimming stripped 4 bases from V and 1 base from J, with 11 bases between. Germline V gene lookup returns CDR1 SGHTS and CDR2 YDEGEE. CDR3 residues: CASSPRGYNYGYTF. The CDR3 DNA sequence: TGTGCCAGCAGCCCTCGGGGGTATAACTATGGCTACACCTTC. Together with reference TRBV5-8 and TRBJ1-2, the CDR3 gives the full variable domain: EAGVTQSPTHLIKTRGQQATLRCSPISGHTSVYWYQQALGLGLQFLLWYDEGEERNRGNFPPRFSGRQFPNYSSELNVNALELEDSALYLCASSPRGYNYGYTFGSGTRLTVV.

This chain uses TRBV7-9 with TRBJ2-7, with D maybe TRBD2 (6 bases). Trimming removed 7 bases at V and 5 bases at J, with 12 bases between. The CDR3 runs to 12 residues. CDR1 is SEHNR, CDR2 FQNEAQ, per germline (reference sequence). This chain's CDR3 is CASTLRGDEQYF. Written as DNA, the CDR3 is TGTGCCAGCACCCTGCGGGGCGACGAGCAGTACTTC.

The chain carries TRBV12-5 and TRBJ2-3, with D possibly TRBD2 on 6 matching bases. Germline CDR1 LGHNT, CDR2 FRNRAP. The CDR3 is 14 residues long. V shed 5 bases and J shed 2 bases, with 11 bases lying between them. The CDR3 nucleotides are TGTGCTAGTGGTGTTAGCGGCCCCACAGATACGCAGTATTTT. Its translation: CASGVSGPTDTQYF.

V is TRBV9 and J is TRBJ2-3; 13 nucleotides line up with TRBD2. The V gene end was trimmed by 4 bases and the J gene end by 6 bases; junction bases not matched to a gene: 2. Germline V gene lookup returns CDR1 SGDLS and CDR2 YYNGEE. CDR3 length: 14 amino acids. The CDR3 loop reads CASSLGLAGDTQYF. The CDR3 region has the DNA TGTGCCAGCAGCCTGGGACTAGCGGGGGATACGCAGTATTTT.

CDR3 nucleotide sequence: TGCGCCAGCAGAAGACGAGGTGAAAAACTGTTTTTT. Its translation: CASRRRGEKLFF. The genes are TRBV5-1 and TRBJ1-4; D gene unclear. CDR3 length: 12 amino acids. Germline CDR1 and CDR2: SGHRS and YFSETQ. V lost 5 bases and J lost 7, with 9 bases in between.

Concerning this clone: The same CDR3 arises from other DNA sequences in this sample as well. J is TRBJ1-1 and V is TRBV27; D not certain. In germline, CDR1 is MNHEY, CDR2 SMNVEV (reference sequence). The CDR3 is made up of 13 amino acids. Trimming pared 2 bases from V and 4 bases from J, leaving 8 bases between. The CDR3 DNA reads TGTGCCAGCAGTTTAACGGCGGGCACTGAAGCTTTCTTT. Its protein is CASSLTAGTEAFF.

This clone was counted a single time. The V gene is TRBV5-6, the J gene TRBJ2-1, with 10 bases fitting TRBD1. Germline V lookup: CDR1 SGHDT, CDR2 YYEEEE. The CDR3 extends over 15 amino acids. V was clipped by 4 bases and J by 2 bases; unmatched bases: 3. The CDR3 coding sequence is TGTGCCAGCAGCCCCGGGACAGGGGCCTACAATGAGCAGTTCTTC. The encoded protein is CASSPGTGAYNEQFF.

The rearrangement uses TRBV11-2 and TRBJ2-5, with D tentatively TRBD1 (6 bases). The CDR3 runs 15 residues. V lost 4 bases and J 2 bases, leaving 14 bases between the germline ends. From germline, CDR1 is SGHAT and CDR2 FQNNGV. The CDR3: CASSSTRGKQETQYF. CDR3 nucleotide sequence: TGTGCCAGCAGCTCAACAAGGGGGAAACAAGAGACCCAGTACTTC.